The entry below describes one T cell receptor (beta chain). This CDR3 has 13 residues. The V end was cut by 0 bases, the J end by 9 bases, with 10 bases between. Germline CDR1 SGHNT, CDR2 YYREEE (reference sequence). The method was immunoSEQ multiplex PCR; TCRdb's version includes in-frame clones alone and lacks a portion of them. This repertoire shows about 70,000 clones, 83% found once; its top ten account for 6.9%. The sample belongs to a study of blood T cell repertoires in COVID-19. Study overall: The samples span acute and convalescent COVID-19 from the United States, Italy and Spain.

Specimen: peripheral blood. The rearrangement uses TRBV5-4 and TRBJ2-4; no firm D call. The sequence was collected from a man under 40 with COVID-19, enrolled during active disease. CDR3: CASSLDGEVIQYF. CDR3 nucleotide sequence: TGTGCCAGCAGCTTGGATGGAGAGGTCATTCAGTACTTC.